This T cell receptor beta chain was profiled in a study of blood T cell repertoires in COVID-19. The V gene lost 7 bases and the J gene lost 2 bases, with 13 bases spanning the gap. From germline, CDR1 is MNHEY and CDR2 SMNVEV (reference sequence). The CDR3 has 14 amino acids. Sequencing was performed with immunoSEQ multiplex PCR; in TCRdb, only in-frame clones are kept and a portion is missing. The sample consists of tens of thousands of clones, around 87% of them appearing once. V and J are TRBV27 and TRBJ2-3; maybe TRBD2 (5 bases). The TCR originated in a woman older than 75 with active COVID-19. Sequenced material: peripheral blood. The CDR3 region is CASTPSYPTDTQYF. CDR3 bases: TGTGCCAGCACTCCTAGCTATCCCACAGATACGCAGTATTTT.